Each of the 3 T cell receptor beta chains below was sequenced from the same sample in a study of blood T cell repertoires in COVID-19. Sequencing was performed with immunoSEQ multiplex PCR; in TCRdb, only in-frame clones are kept and a portion is missing. The repertoire has nearly 55,000 clones, approximately 90% of them found once; the top ten carry about 7.3%. The specimen was peripheral blood. The receptors stem from a woman between 55 and 75 years old with active or convalescent COVID-19.

The rearrangement uses TRBV29-1 and TRBJ1-2; a possible D gene is TRBD1 (6 bases). This CDR3 region has 15 residues. Trimming removed 2 bases from V and 4 bases from J, with 17 bases in between. In germline, CDR1 is SQVTM, CDR2 ANQGSEA. As DNA, the CDR3 is TGCAGCGTTGAAAGGCCCGCCGGACAGCTCTATGGCTACACCTTC. It specifies CSVERPAGQLYGYTF.

J is TRBJ2-3 and V is TRBV23-1; 13 nucleotides align to TRBD2. TRBV23-1 is annotated as an ORF whose role is uncertain. This CDR3 has 17 amino acids. V lost 0 bases and J lost 3; bases outside the gene matches: 3. The CDR3 is CASSQSRLAGGTDTQYF. CDR3 DNA sequence: TGCGCCAGCAGTCAATCGAGACTAGCGGGGGGAACAGATACGCAGTATTTT.

The V call is TRBV6-5, the J call TRBJ1-5; TRBD1 agrees at 9 bases. This CDR3 is built from 15 residues. After removal of 5 bases from V and 3 bases from J, the junction contained 5 bases not matched to a gene. Germline V gene lookup returns CDR1 MNHEY and CDR2 SVGAGI. The CDR3 loop reads CASSRDRALNQPQHF. In DNA form, the CDR3 reads TGTGCCAGCAGTCGGGACAGGGCCCTCAATCAGCCCCAGCATTTT.